This record covers a single TCR beta chain. The sample is drawn from a study of OX40 agonist ivuxolimab in advanced cancers. About the study: About 40% of patients had received prior checkpoint inhibitor therapy.

Method: immunoSEQ multiplex PCR; TCRdb's copy keeps in-frame clones and lacks some. The data show 40,000 to 50,000 clones, with roughly 80% seen just once and roughly 15% held by the top ten. This CDR3 is built from 11 residues. V was pared by 7 bases and J by 0 bases, with 6 bases between. CDR1 is SQVTM, CDR2 ANQGSEA, per germline. The clonotype was recovered from an adult with an advanced solid tumor such as melanoma, head and neck, liver or kidney cancer. The specimen was CD4+ or CD8+ T cells sorted from blood, collected in a trial of the OX40 agonist ivuxolimab. The V gene is TRBV29-1, the J gene TRBJ1-1; no definite D call. The CDR3 loop is CSGDVNTEAFF. The CDR3 DNA sequence: TGCAGCGGAGACGTGAACACTGAAGCTTTCTTT.